The clone carrying this TCR beta chain has a count of ten or more. The lymph nodes were axillary draining lymph nodes from breast cancer patients. This entry is derived from a study of breast tumors, draining lymph nodes, adjacent tissues. Via MiXCR, TCRdb re-called the multiplex PCR reads, giving one row per CDR3 protein. The table records approximately 100,000 distinct CDR3 sequences, around 21% of them present only once. The CDR3 length is 13 residues. CDR1 SGHDT and CDR2 YYEEEE come from the germline V gene. V lost 1 base, J lost 2 bases, and 7 bases lay in between. The sequenced sample was axillary lymph node tissue. This receptor was obtained from a female donor with breast cancer. Some clones in this sample may be carry-over from other donors' samples. The chain joins TRBV5-6 to TRBJ2-7; D is unclear. The CDR3 nucleotides are TGTGCCAGCAGCTTGATCAGCGCCTACGAGCAGTACTTC. It specifies CASSLISAYEQYF.